The rows below give T cell receptor beta chains drawn from one sample of a study of blood T cells in healthy people across ages. MiXCR was run by TCRdb on the 5' RACE reads, yielding one entry per CDR3 protein. The sample shows approximately 800,000 distinct CDR3 sequences, roughly 60% of them seen only once. Input material: blood. Receptors were obtained from a young man in good health. Each CDR3 is given with its conserved first and last residue. The D gene is left open where the match is weak. Clone size is shown for a subset of rows, as once, few, many or a class of expanded clone.

v_gene	abundance	d_gene	j_gene	CDR3aa	CDR3nt
TRBV7-6	.	.	TRBJ2-7	CASSLGTTNYEQYF	TGTGCCAGCAGCTTAGGGACGACAAACTACGAGCAGTACTTC
TRBV25-1	.	.	TRBJ1-1	CASSESPRGQPFF	TGTGCCAGCAGTGAATCTCCCAGGGGCCAGCCTTTCTTT
TRBV29-1	.	.	TRBJ1-1	CSVDDSFAFF	TGCAGCGTTGACGACAGCTTTGCTTTCTTT
TRBV12-3/TRBV12-4	.	TRBD1	TRBJ1-2	CASSTQGANSYYGYTF	TGTGCCAGCAGTACACAGGGGGCCAATTCGTACTATGGCTACACCTTC
TRBV12-3/TRBV12-4	.	.	TRBJ1-4	CASTSGVTNEKLFF	TGTGCCAGCACCTCCGGGGTTACTAATGAAAAACTGTTTTTT
TRBV20-1	few	.	TRBJ1-5	CSARIRGLGQPQHF	TGCAGTGCTAGGATTCGGGGTTTGGGTCAGCCCCAGCATTTT
TRBV5-1	few	TRBD1	TRBJ2-6	CASSLVGTGSSGANVLTF	TGCGCCAGCAGCTTGGTAGGGACAGGATCCTCTGGGGCCAACGTCCTGACTTTC
TRBV6-1	.	.	TRBJ2-3	CASSDPQNTDTQYF	TGTGCCAGCAGTGACCCCCAAAACACAGATACGCAGTATTTT
TRBV28	once	.	TRBJ1-5	CASSLGETSNQPQHF	TGTGCCAGCAGCCTGGGAGAAACTAGCAATCAGCCCCAGCATTTT
TRBV20-1	.	.	TRBJ1-5	CSARPIDSQSPQPQHF	TGCAGTGCTAGACCCATCGACAGCCAGAGTCCTCAGCCCCAGCATTTT
TRBV7-2	few	.	TRBJ2-5	CASSLAQQETQYF	TGTGCCAGCAGCTTAGCCCAGCAAGAGACCCAGTACTTC
TRBV20-1	few	.	TRBJ2-7	CSARGTAGEQYF	TGCAGTGCTAGAGGCACAGCGGGCGAGCAGTACTTC
TRBV25-1	.	.	TRBJ2-7	CASSEDGKGGYEQYF	TGTGCCAGCAGTGAAGATGGCAAAGGGGGCTACGAGCAGTACTTC
TRBV10-3	few	.	TRBJ2-7	CATEGSVYEQYF	TGTGCCACCGAAGGCAGTGTCTACGAGCAGTACTTC
TRBV20-1	few	.	TRBJ1-2	CSARVDSIYTF	TGCAGTGCTAGAGTTGACAGCATCTACACCTTC
TRBV29-1	.	.	TRBJ1-2	CSVEPGTSYGYTF	TGCAGCGTTGAACCCGGGACATCCTATGGCTACACCTTC
TRBV20-1	.	.	TRBJ2-7	CSARGWAGRYEQYF	TGCAGTGCTAGAGGTTGGGCAGGACGGTACGAGCAGTACTTC
TRBV7-8	few	.	TRBJ2-5	CASSPPEETQYF	TGTGCCAGCAGCCCGCCAGAAGAGACCCAGTACTTC
TRBV29-1	.	TRBD1	TRBJ2-5	CSVTSGTGQETQYF	TGCAGCGTTACCTCCGGGACAGGGCAAGAGACCCAGTACTTC
TRBV20-1	few	.	TRBJ2-2	CSASRAGATNTGELFF	TGCAGTGCTAGTAGGGCAGGGGCTACGAACACCGGGGAGCTGTTTTTT
TRBV29-1	.	.	TRBJ2-7	CSVEGAPGSYEQYF	TGCAGCGTCGAAGGGGCGCCGGGATCCTACGAGCAGTACTTC
TRBV7-3	.	.	TRBJ1-1	CASSLRPRQFGNTEAFF	TGTGCCAGCAGCTTAAGACCCAGACAGTTCGGGAACACTGAAGCTTTCTTT
TRBV12-3/TRBV12-4	.	.	TRBJ2-4	CASSFGDTYGQYF	TGTGCCAGCAGTTTTGGTGATACCTACGGGCAGTACTTC
TRBV4-3	.	TRBD2	TRBJ2-2	CASSQDQAGEAGELFF	TGCGCCAGCAGCCAAGATCAAGCGGGGGAGGCCGGGGAGCTGTTTTTT
TRBV6-2/TRBV6-3	few	TRBD1	TRBJ2-7	CASSAGQAPYEQYF	TGTGCCAGCAGTGCCGGACAGGCACCCTACGAGCAGTACTTC
TRBV5-6	.	.	TRBJ2-7	CASSRRAVGFYEQYF	TGTGCCAGCAGCCGGAGGGCAGTTGGGTTCTACGAGCAGTACTTC
TRBV3-1	.	TRBD2	TRBJ2-7	CASSQVSGGAFHEQYF	TGTGCCAGCAGCCAAGTTAGCGGGGGGGCCTTTCACGAGCAGTACTTC
TRBV14	.	TRBD1	TRBJ2-1	CASSPLTGITYNEQFF	TGTGCCAGCAGCCCCTTGACAGGGATAACCTACAATGAGCAGTTCTTC
TRBV15	.	TRBD2	TRBJ2-7	CATSRDATSGEQYF	TGTGCCACCAGCAGAGATGCGACTAGCGGGGAGCAGTACTTC
TRBV7-9	.	.	TRBJ1-4	CASSYPGGATCEKLFF	TGTGCCAGCAGCTACCCGGGGGGGGCTACTTGTGAAAAACTGTTTTTT
TRBV18	.	.	TRBJ1-2	CASSPNEVPNYGYTF	TGTGCCAGCTCACCAAACGAGGTCCCGAACTATGGCTACACCTTC
TRBV6-2/TRBV6-3	.	.	TRBJ2-3	CASSYSRGQYF	TGTGCCAGCAGTTACTCACGGGGGCAGTATTTT
TRBV5-1	few	.	TRBJ2-7	CASSLNPTGRSEQYF	TGCGCCAGCAGCTTAAATCCCACAGGGAGGAGCGAGCAGTACTTC
TRBV6-1	few	TRBD1	TRBJ2-4	CASRELTGGAKNIQYF	TGTGCCAGCAGGGAATTGACAGGGGGAGCCAAAAACATTCAGTACTTC
TRBV6-2/TRBV6-3	.	TRBD2	TRBJ2-7	CASTVTSGGYEQYF	TGTGCCAGCACCGTGACTAGCGGGGGATACGAGCAGTACTTC
TRBV4-3	.	TRBD2	TRBJ2-7	CASSQRPGTSGGWYEQYF	TGCGCCAGCAGCCAACGACCCGGGACTAGCGGGGGGTGGTACGAGCAGTACTTC
TRBV5-1	.	.	TRBJ2-2	CASSTGTNTGELFF	TGCGCCAGCAGCACCGGGACGAACACCGGGGAGCTGTTTTTT
TRBV4-2	once	.	TRBJ1-6	CASSQEGGRSYNSPLHF	TGTGCCAGCAGCCAAGAAGGTGGGCGCTCCTATAATTCACCCCTCCACTTT
TRBV3-1	.	.	TRBJ1-5	CASSQATPWGNQPQHF	TGTGCCAGCAGCCAAGCCACCCCCTGGGGCAATCAGCCCCAGCATTTT
TRBV5-1	.	.	TRBJ2-7	CASSLDFGNYEQYF	TGCGCCAGCAGCTTGGATTTTGGCAACTACGAGCAGTACTTC
TRBV14	.	.	TRBJ2-1	CASSRRARAEQFF	TGTGCCAGCAGCCGAAGAGCCAGGGCTGAACAGTTCTTC
TRBV4-3	few	.	TRBJ2-5	CASSQEGQGSWETQYF	TGCGCCAGCAGCCAAGAGGGGCAGGGGTCGTGGGAGACCCAGTACTTC
TRBV5-6	.	.	TRBJ1-2	CASSYPSGDYGYTF	TGTGCCAGCAGCTATCCCTCGGGGGACTATGGCTACACCTTC
TRBV27	.	.	TRBJ2-3	CASSDGGTDTQYF	TGTGCCAGCAGTGATGGGGGCACAGATACGCAGTATTTT
TRBV6-2/TRBV6-3	many	.	TRBJ2-1	CASSYGTLYNEQFF	TGTGCCAGCAGTTACGGGACGTTATACAATGAGCAGTTCTTC
TRBV7-9	.	.	TRBJ1-2	CASTRTGIYGYTF	TGTGCCAGCACTCGAACAGGGATCTATGGCTACACCTTC
TRBV7-3	.	.	TRBJ2-1	CASSFGSHEQFF	TGTGCCAGCAGCTTCGGGAGCCATGAGCAGTTCTTC
TRBV7-9	.	TRBD2	TRBJ2-7	CASTVGGGEQYF	TGTGCCAGCACCGTTGGGGGGGGAGAGCAGTACTTC
TRBV12-3/TRBV12-4	.	.	TRBJ1-1	CASSFLLNSMNTEAFF	TGTGCCAGCAGTTTCCTTCTTAACAGCATGAACACTGAAGCTTTCTTT
TRBV4-3	.	.	TRBJ2-7	CASSQEASCEQYF	TGCGCCAGCAGCCAAGAGGCGTCCTGCGAGCAGTACTTC
TRBV11-1	.	TRBD1	TRBJ1-4	CASSPGQPNEKLFF	TGTGCCAGCAGCCCGGGACAGCCTAATGAAAAACTGTTTTTT
TRBV10-3	.	TRBD1	TRBJ2-1	CAINEGQTSPNNEQFF	TGTGCCATCAATGAGGGACAGACGTCACCTAACAATGAGCAGTTCTTC
TRBV29-1	.	.	TRBJ2-7	CSVEGFGGAGYEQYF	TGCAGCGTTGAAGGATTTGGTGGGGCCGGTTACGAGCAGTACTTC